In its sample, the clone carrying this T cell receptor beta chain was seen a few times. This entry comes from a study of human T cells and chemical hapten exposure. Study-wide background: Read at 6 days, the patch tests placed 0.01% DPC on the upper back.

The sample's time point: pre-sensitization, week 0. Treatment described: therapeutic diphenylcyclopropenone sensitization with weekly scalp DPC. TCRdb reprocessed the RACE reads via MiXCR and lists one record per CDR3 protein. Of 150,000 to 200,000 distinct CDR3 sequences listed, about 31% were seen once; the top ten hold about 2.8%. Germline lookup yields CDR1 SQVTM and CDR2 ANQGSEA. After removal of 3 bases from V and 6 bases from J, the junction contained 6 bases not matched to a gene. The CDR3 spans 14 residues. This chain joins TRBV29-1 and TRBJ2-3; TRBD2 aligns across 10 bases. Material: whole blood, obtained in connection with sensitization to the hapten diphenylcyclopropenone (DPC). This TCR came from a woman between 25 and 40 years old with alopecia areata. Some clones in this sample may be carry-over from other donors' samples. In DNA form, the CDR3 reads TGCAGCGTTGACGTCCTAGCGGGAGAGGATACGCAGTATTTT. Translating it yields CSVDVLAGEDTQYF.